The 29 T cell receptor beta chains presented below share a single source sample, sequenced in a study of CD8 T cells in ankylosing spondylitis (dated 2017 in TCRdb). The library came from 5' RACE. For sequencing, an Illumina MiSeq was employed. The raw public data were reprocessed by TCRdb itself: fastp quality trimming at Q25, MiXCR clonotype calling, in-frame beta chains only. Identical CDR3 proteins give one entry, which carries the most common genes and DNA. The sample has nearly 25,000 distinct CDR3 sequences on record, 17% of them singletons. The ten largest clones add up to around 30% of the sample. Sequenced sample: blood. Every receptor here comes from a male donor with ankylosing spondylitis or in good health (not recorded which).

The chain couples TRBV5-1 to TRBJ2-2; no firm D call. Germline values: CDR1 SGHRS, CDR2 YFSETQ. This CDR3 comprises 14 residues. V lost 4 bases to trimming and J lost 4 bases, with 11 bases between them. This chain's CDR3 is CASSIGSITGELFF. The DNA for the CDR3 is TGCGCCAGCAGCATCGGCTCGATCACCGGGGAGCTGTTTTTT.

The chain has TRBV7-3 and TRBJ2-2; 8 bases are shared with TRBD2. The V and J ends lost 8 bases and 5 bases, in that order; junction bases with no gene match: 13. Germline values: CDR1 SGHTA, CDR2 FQGTGA. There are 16 residues in the CDR3. This CDR3 reads CASRNPGGGKTGELFF. As DNA, the CDR3 is TGTGCCAGCCGGAACCCGGGCGGGGGGAAGACCGGGGAGCTGTTTTTT.

V usage is TRBV7-2 and J usage is TRBJ1-5, with D possibly matching TRBD1 (5 bases). V lost 1 base and J 7 bases, leaving 17 bases between the germline ends. This CDR3 is built from 16 residues. Per germline, CDR1 SGHTA and CDR2 FQGNSA. The CDR3 spells CASSLDSGAMRQPQHF. The CDR3 bases are TGTGCCAGCAGCTTAGATTCCGGGGCGATGAGGCAGCCCCAGCATTTT.

This clonotype has a single count. The germline gene is not matched at one end of the junction; a read error may be the cause. This chain joins TRBV10-3 and TRBJ2-3; TRBD1 aligns across 7 bases. The CDR3 is made up of 13 amino acids. Germline V gives CDR1 ENHRY, CDR2 SYGVKD. In DNA, the CDR3 is TGTACCATCAGTGTGAAACAGGGGGATACGCAGTATTTT. Translated, it gives CTISVKQGDTQYF.

The chain uses TRBV28 and TRBJ2-3; D perhaps matches TRBD1 (6 bases). V was clipped by 8 bases and J by 0 bases, with 9 bases between them. The CDR3 totals 13 residues. CDR1 is MDHEN and CDR2 is SYDVKM in the germline V gene. The CDR3 coding sequence is TGTGCCAGCGAGGACAGCAGCACAGATACGCAGTATTTT. This sequence encodes CASEDSSTDTQYF.

This clonotype showed up many times. V usage is TRBV12-3 or TRBV12-4 and J usage is TRBJ1-3; possibly TRBD1 for D (6 bases). This CDR3 has 13 residues. Trimming took off 5 bases at V and 4 bases at J, with 9 bases between the two ends. As DNA, the CDR3 is TGTGCCAGCAGTGGGGGCCTCGGAAACACCATATATTTT. Translated: CASSGGLGNTIYF.

This clonotype counts as medium-sized. The gene calls are TRBV29-1 and TRBJ2-2, with 11 bases matching TRBD2. Germline V lookup: CDR1 SQVTM, CDR2 ANQGSEA. Germline trimming cut 5 bases from V and 5 bases from J; bases unmatched to any gene: 7. The CDR3 runs to 15 residues. The chain's CDR3 is CSVFARTSGTGELFF. In DNA, the CDR3 is TGCAGCGTTTTTGCCCGGACTAGCGGGACCGGGGAGCTGTTTTTT.

This clonotype was seen more than once but under ten times. The V call is TRBV6-1, the J call TRBJ2-1; 10 nucleotides align to TRBD1. Per the germline V gene, CDR1 is MNHNS and CDR2 is SASEGT. The CDR3 has 12 amino acids. Germline trimming cut 6 bases from V and 16 bases from J; bases unmatched to any gene: 9. The CDR3 reads CASSLDRGPEFF. The CDR3 DNA sequence: TGTGCCAGCAGCCTCGACAGGGGGCCGGAATTCTTC.

This clonotype appeared many times. The chain joins TRBV6-2 or TRBV6-3 to TRBJ2-3, with D unclear. Trimming pared 4 bases from V and 2 bases from J, leaving 13 bases between. The CDR3 contains 15 residues. Germline CDR1 is MNHEY and CDR2 is SVGEGT. Written as DNA, the CDR3 is TGTGCCAGCAGTTCGTCCAGTCTTTTCACAGATACGCAGTATTTT. This gives the protein CASSSSSLFTDTQYF.

For this clonotype: One junction end does not reproduce the germline sequence, and a read error may be involved. The chain joins TRBV5-4 to TRBJ2-3; 11 bases agree with TRBD2. CDR1 and CDR2 (germline): SGHNT, YYREEE (reference sequence). The CDR3 contains 16 residues. The CDR3 sequence: CVSSPSSGRWADTQYF. The CDR3 DNA is TGTGTCAGCAGCCCGTCTAGCGGGAGGTGGGCAGATACGCAGTATTTT. The complete variable domain, with remaining parts taken from reference TRBV5-4 and TRBJ2-3, reads ETGVTQSPTHLIKTRGQQVTLRCSSQSGHNTVSWYQQALGQGPQFIFQYYREEENGRGNFPPRFSGLQFPNYSSELNVNALELDDSALYLCVSSPSSGRWADTQYFGPGTRLTVL.

This clonotype occurred a few times. The chain employs TRBV7-4 and TRBJ1-4; D gene unclear. CDR3 length: 12 amino acids. Between the trimmed V and J ends, which lost 5 bases and 9 bases, there was a span of 10 bases. CDR1 is SGHVT, CDR2 SQSDAQ, per germline. CDR3 DNA sequence: TGTGCCAGCAGCCCAGGAGCTCAAAAACTGTTTTTT. It translates to CASSPGAQKLFF.

The chain recombines TRBV30 with TRBJ2-2, with TRBD1 matching over 7 bases. Germline values: CDR1 GTSNPN, CDR2 SVGIG (reference sequence). Trimming took 8 bases from V and 2 from J; bases not matched to a gene: 5. The CDR3 extends over 13 amino acids. The CDR3 DNA reads as TGTGCCGCAGGGACAGTAAACACCGGGGAGCTGTTTTTT. Residues: CAAGTVNTGELFF.

The chain uses TRBV7-9 and TRBJ2-5; 8 bases align to TRBD1. Germline CDR1 SEHNR, CDR2 FQNEAQ (reference sequence). This CDR3 is built from 16 residues. J lost 4 bases, V lost 4 bases, and 11 bases had no gene match. Here the CDR3 DNA reads TGTGCCAGCAGCTCCGGTCTTCAGGGGGCCGGAGAGACCCAGTACTTC. Residues: CASSSGLQGAGETQYF. Filled out from reference TRBV7-9 and TRBJ2-5, the complete variable domain reads DTGVSQNPRHKITKRGQNVTFRCDPISEHNRLYWYRQTLGQGPEFLTYFQNEAQLEKSRLLSDRFSAERPKGSFSTLEIQRTEQGDSAMYLCASSSGLQGAGETQYFGPGTRLLVL.

The rearrangement links TRBV12-3 or TRBV12-4 to TRBJ2-2, with no clear D. The CDR3 contains 15 residues. The V end lost 9 bases, the J end lost 1 base, and 15 bases lay between the germline ends. The CDR3 sequence: CASPSPGLNTGELFF. The CDR3 region has the DNA TGTGCCAGTCCCTCCCCGGGCCTGAACACCGGGGAGCTGTTTTTT.

V usage is TRBV5-6 and J usage is TRBJ2-3, with D possibly TRBD1 on 5 matching bases. This CDR3 has 15 residues. In germline, CDR1 is SGHDT, CDR2 YYEEEE. V was trimmed by 0 bases and J by 1 base, leaving 9 bases between them. DNA of the CDR3: TGTGCCAGCAGCTTGGACAGGATTGGCACAGATACGCAGTATTTT. Translated: CASSLDRIGTDTQYF.

This clonotype was found many times. The V and J genes are TRBV5-1 and TRBJ2-1; 14 nucleotides line up with TRBD2. This CDR3 contains 18 residues. V lost 4 bases, J lost 2 bases, and 8 bases stayed unmatched. Germline V gives CDR1 SGHRS, CDR2 YFSETQ. In DNA form, the CDR3 reads TGCGCCAGCAGCCCTCGACTAGCGGGGGGGACAGCCTACAATGAGCAGTTCTTC. It specifies CASSPRLAGGTAYNEQFF. Using reference TRBV5-1 and TRBJ2-1 for the parts outside the CDR3, the full variable domain is KAGVTQTPRYLIKTRGQQVTLSCSPISGHRSVSWYQQTPGQGLQFLFEYFSETQRNKGNFPGRFSGRQFSNSRSEMNVSTLELGDSALYLCASSPRLAGGTAYNEQFFGPGTRLTVL.

Only a few counts were recorded for this clonotype. This chain joins TRBV6-2 or TRBV6-3 and TRBJ1-5; no clear D gene. This CDR3 is built from 15 residues. Trimming cost V 7 bases and J 5 bases, with 18 bases left between them. CDR1 and CDR2 (germline): MNHEY, SVGEGT. In DNA form, the CDR3 reads TGTGCCAGCAAGAGGACCCCCGGAGGGCATCAGCCCCAGCATTTT. Translating gives CASKRTPGGHQPQHF.

The table lists this clonotype with a few counts. This chain links TRBV20-1 with TRBJ2-4, with D uncertain. V dropped 4 bases and J dropped 1 base, with 8 bases sitting between them. CDR3 length equals 13 residues. Germline V gives CDR1 DFQATT, CDR2 SNEGSKA (reference sequence). CDR3 coding DNA: TGCAGTGCTAATTTTCGGGCCAAAAACATTCAGTACTTC. Amino acid sequence: CSANFRAKNIQYF.

There are many counts of this clonotype. This chain uses TRBV12-3 or TRBV12-4 with TRBJ2-5; D is perhaps TRBD1 or TRBD2 (5 bases each). The CDR3 sequence is 15 residues long. Trimming cost V 1 base and J 2 bases, with 11 bases left between them. The DNA of the CDR3 is TGTGCCAGCAGTTTAGGAGCCGGGGCTCAAGAGACCCAGTACTTC. Translating it yields CASSLGAGAQETQYF.

This clonotype turned up a few times. The chain joins TRBV20-1 to TRBJ2-3; TRBD2 might be the D (5 bases). This CDR3 has 15 amino acids. With 3 bases removed from V and 0 bases from J, the gap between germline ends came to 13 bases. Germline V lookup: CDR1 DFQATT, CDR2 SNEGSKA (reference sequence). This chain's CDR3 is CSASVGGSSTDTQYF. CDR3 DNA sequence: TGCAGTGCTAGCGTGGGCGGGTCTAGCACAGATACGCAGTATTTT.

The table lists this clonotype with many counts. The chain uses TRBV20-1 and TRBJ2-1; 9 bases map to TRBD2. The junction had 8 bases not matched to a gene; V was cut back by 6 bases and J by 5 bases. The germline V gene has CDR1 DFQATT and CDR2 SNEGSKA (reference sequence). This CDR3 has 14 residues. The CDR3 region is CSALKAGGNNEQFF. As DNA, the CDR3 is TGCAGTGCCCTTAAAGCGGGAGGCAACAATGAGCAGTTCTTC.

This clonotype was detected ten times or more. The V call is TRBV5-1, the J call TRBJ2-7; perhaps TRBD1 as D (6 bases). The CDR3 is 13 amino acids. Germline CDR1 and CDR2: SGHRS and YFSETQ. Deletions cut 2 bases from V and 6 bases from J, with 12 bases between. The CDR3 reads CASSLKQGSEQYF. Here the CDR3 DNA reads TGCGCCAGCAGCTTAAAACAGGGCTCCGAGCAGTACTTC.

V gene TRBV20-1 combines with J gene TRBJ1-1; 8 bases match TRBD1. J was trimmed by 6 bases and V by 0 bases; bases with no gene match: 3. Germline CDR1 is DFQATT and CDR2 is SNEGSKA (reference sequence). The CDR3 spans 13 residues. CDR3 DNA: TGCAGTGCTAGAGAGACAGGGGCACCTGAAGCTTTCTTT. Translated, it gives CSARETGAPEAFF.

This chain joins TRBV5-5 and TRBJ1-1; no clear D. Germline V gene lookup returns CDR1 SGHKS and CDR2 YYEKEE (reference sequence). This CDR3 is built from 14 residues. V shed 0 bases and J shed 1 base, with 7 bases lying between them. The CDR3 loop is CASSLERANTEAFF. Written as DNA, the CDR3 is TGTGCCAGCAGCTTGGAGAGGGCGAACACTGAAGCTTTCTTT.

In regard to this clonotype: Germline and junction disagree at one end, which may indicate a read error. This sequence joins TRBV7-7 and TRBJ2-3; 7 bases map to TRBD2. Germline CDR1 and CDR2: SSHAT and FNYEAQ (reference sequence). This CDR3 is 14 amino acids long. The CDR3: CASSMGTGGDTQYF. DNA for the CDR3: TGTGCTAGCAGCATGGGGACGGGGGGTGATACGCAGTATTTT. The entire variable domain, with the rest obtained from reference TRBV7-7 and TRBJ2-3, is as follows: GAGVSQSPRYKVTKRGQDVTLRCDPISSHATLYWYQQALGQGPEFLTYFNYEAQPDKSGLPSDRFSAERPEGSISTLTIQRTEQRDSAMYRCASSMGTGGDTQYFGPGTRLTVL.

This clonotype has a handful of counts. The chain has TRBV20-1 and TRBJ2-5; D gene unclear. Germline values: CDR1 DFQATT, CDR2 SNEGSKA (reference sequence). V lost 0 bases to trimming and J lost 12 bases, with 11 bases between them. The CDR3 is 11 residues long. CDR3 nucleotide sequence: TGCAGTGCTAGAGATGGCAGGTCCGAGTACTTC. This encodes CSARDGRSEYF.

This clonotype was observed at least ten times. The chain combines TRBV5-1 with TRBJ1-3; D unresolved. The length of the CDR3 is 16 residues. V was pared by 0 bases and J by 0 bases, with 10 bases between. CDR1 is SGHRS and CDR2 is YFSETQ in the germline V gene. In nucleotides, the CDR3 is TGCGCCAGCAGCTTGGACCTGGTCTCCTCTGGAAACACCATATATTTT. Its protein is CASSLDLVSSGNTIYF.

In this sample, this clonotype turned up many times. V and J are TRBV9 and TRBJ2-1; the D gene is possibly TRBD1 (5 bases). Germline V gene lookup returns CDR1 SGDLS and CDR2 YYNGEE. Trimming left V 2 bases short and J 8 bases short, with 17 bases between. This CDR3 comprises 15 residues. This CDR3 is CASSVGKGSGDEQFF. In DNA, the CDR3 is TGTGCCAGCAGCGTGGGAAAGGGGTCTGGTGATGAGCAGTTCTTC. Together with reference TRBV9 and TRBJ2-1, the CDR3 gives the full variable domain: DSGVTQTPKHLITATGQRVTLRCSPRSGDLSVYWYQQSLDQGLQFLIQYYNGEERAKGNILERFSAQQFPDLHSELNLSSLELGDSALYFCASSVGKGSGDEQFFGPGTRLTVL.

A single count supports this clonotype. As DNA, the CDR3 is TGTGCCAGCAGCTTAAATGTGGGAAACGCAGATACGCAGTATTTT. Its protein product is CASSLNVGNADTQYF. The rearrangement links TRBV7-6 to TRBJ2-3; D is unresolved. The V gene lost 2 bases and the J gene lost 4 bases, with 13 bases spanning the gap. Germline V gene data show CDR1 as SGHVS and CDR2 as FNYEAQ. The CDR3 consists of 15 residues. Full variable domain (remainder filled in from reference TRBV7-6 and TRBJ2-3): GAGVSQSPRYKVTKRGQDVALRCDPISGHVSLYWYRQALGQGPEFLTYFNYEAQQDKSGLPNDRFSAERPEGSISTLTIQRTEQRDSAMYRCASSLNVGNADTQYFGPGTRLTVL.